The clone carrying this T cell receptor beta chain was recorded at least ten times. The sample comes from a study of neurological immune-mediated disorders. TCRdb processed the 5' RACE reads anew with MiXCR; each CDR3 protein has one entry. Here the sample spans some 61,000 distinct CDR3 sequences, 3.5% to 5% being singletons. The CDR3 covers 14 residues. Germline values: CDR1 DFQATT, CDR2 SNEGSKA (reference sequence). Trimming pared 3 bases from V and 0 bases from J, leaving 11 bases between. The receptor comes from a man aged 25-45 years with multiple sclerosis. This chain joins TRBV20-1 and TRBJ1-1; weak D call: TRBD1 (5 bases). Sample: PBMCs. As DNA, the CDR3 is TGCAGTGCTAGTCGACAGAGCATGAACACTGAAGCTTTCTTT. Translated, it gives CSASRQSMNTEAFF.